The 14 T cell receptor beta chains listed next were all sequenced from one sample in a study of cytomegalovirus exposure and HLA in healthy donors (dated by TCRdb to 2017 to 2019). Library construction relied on the immunoSEQ multiplex PCR assay. For the multiplex PCR, a mixture combining 60 forward primers for TCR Vbeta segments and 13 reverse primers for TCR Jbeta segments was used. TCRdb re-hosts the immuneACCESS table, in-frame sequences only. Its copies lack some clones; in the studies checked, an unresolved V gene accounts for under half of them, and the cause for the rest is not known. This sample is represented by approximately 130,000 clones; 65% to 80% of them were singletons. 2.9% of the sample is in the top ten clones. The specimen sequenced was PBMCs. All receptors derive from a woman aged 40 to 49 in good health and CMV-seropositive.

Only one count was recorded for this clone. V and J are TRBV2 and TRBJ2-1; 7 nucleotides agree with TRBD2. Germline CDR1 reads SNHLY; CDR2 reads FYNNEI. The CDR3 runs to 15 residues. V lost 6 bases to trimming and J lost 12 bases; unmatched junction nucleotides: 17. For the CDR3, the DNA is TGTGCCAGCAGGGTAGCGGGTCCCGGTCATAACTGGCAGTTCTTC. Protein product: CASRVAGPGHNWQFF.

This clone was recorded a few times. The chain is built from TRBV7-2 and TRBJ2-3; 11 bases map to TRBD2. This CDR3 is built from 16 residues. CDR1 is SGHTA, CDR2 FQGNSA, per germline. V gave up 5 bases and J gave up 1 base; unmatched junction bases: 5. CDR3 in amino acids: CASSPLLAGGTDTQYF. The DNA for the CDR3 is TGTGCCAGCAGCCCCCTACTAGCGGGGGGCACAGATACGCAGTATTTT.

The rearrangement uses TRBV9 and TRBJ2-3; D is possibly TRBD2 (6 bases). The CDR3 sequence is 15 residues long. Germline loops: CDR1 SGDLS, CDR2 YYNGEE. The ends were cut back, 7 bases at V and 1 base at J, with 16 bases in the middle. CDR3 bases: TGTGCCAGCGGGCTGGCTGGCGGGGGCACAGATACGCAGTATTTT. This sequence encodes CASGLAGGGTDTQYF.

The chain is built from TRBV6-5 and TRBJ2-5; no firm D call. V gave up 2 bases and J gave up 5 bases, with 18 bases separating them. The CDR3 has 16 amino acids. Germline assignment: CDR1 MNHEY and CDR2 SVGAGI. CDR3 sequence reads: CASSYGSIGETETQYF. CDR3 in DNA: TGTGCCAGCAGTTACGGGTCGATCGGAGAGACGGAGACCCAGTACTTC.

The CDR3 region has the DNA TGTGCCAGCAGCGTAGAAACAAGGGGCCACACCATATATTTT. It specifies CASSVETRGHTIYF. V usage is TRBV9 and J usage is TRBJ1-3; the D gene is possibly TRBD1 (5 bases). The V end was cut by 0 bases, the J end by 8 bases, with 12 bases between. Germline values: CDR1 SGDLS, CDR2 YYNGEE. The CDR3 extends over 14 amino acids.

The genes are TRBV10-3 and TRBJ2-7, with 8 bases matching TRBD2. CDR1 is ENHRY, CDR2 SYGVKD, per germline. Trimming at V came to 7 bases and at J to 6 bases, leaving 11 bases not matched to a gene. The CDR3 covers 14 residues. The CDR3 protein is CAITEQREFVEQYF. The CDR3 region has the DNA TGTGCCATCACCGAGCAGCGGGAGTTCGTCGAGCAGTACTTC.

This clone showed up just a few times. The genes are TRBV7-9 and TRBJ1-1; D remains unclear. Germline V CDR1 and CDR2: SEHNR, FQNEAQ (reference sequence). The CDR3 has 14 residues. V was pared by 8 bases and J by 1 base, with 14 bases between. The CDR3 sequence is CASAEEVRNTEAFF. The CDR3 coding sequence is TGTGCCAGCGCCGAAGAGGTGAGGAACACTGAAGCTTTCTTT.

The chain uses TRBV13 and TRBJ1-4, with TRBD1 matching 7 bases. V lost 5 bases to trimming and J lost 4 bases; unmatched junction nucleotides: 4. The CDR3 is made up of 14 amino acids. The germline V gene has CDR1 PRHDT and CDR2 FYEKMQ (reference sequence). The CDR3 is CASSPGQFNEKLFF. CDR3 in DNA: TGTGCCAGCAGCCCGGGACAGTTTAATGAAAAACTGTTTTTT.

This chain connects TRBV9 to TRBJ2-3; perhaps TRBD1 as D (6 bases). CDR1 is SGDLS, CDR2 YYNGEE, per germline. The V gene lost 5 bases and the J gene lost 2 bases, with 12 bases spanning the gap. This CDR3 has 14 amino acids. The CDR3 DNA reads as TGTGCCAGCAGAGAAGGACAGAACACAGATACGCAGTATTTT. Protein: CASREGQNTDTQYF.

The V call is TRBV9, the J call TRBJ1-1; 9 bases line up with TRBD1. The CDR3 sequence is 14 residues long. The J segment lost 6 bases and the V segment lost 3 bases, leaving 6 bases of the junction unmatched. CDR1 SGDLS and CDR2 YYNGEE come from the germline V gene. The CDR3: CASSEGTGFPEAFF. CDR3 nucleotide sequence: TGTGCCAGCAGCGAGGGGACAGGGTTCCCTGAAGCTTTCTTT.

About this clone itself: Additional DNA sequences in this sample encode the identical CDR3. The chain couples TRBV5-1 to TRBJ1-4; D is undetermined. This CDR3 has 16 residues. The ends were cut back, 3 bases at V and 0 bases at J, with 12 bases in the middle. Germline loops: CDR1 SGHRS, CDR2 YFSETQ. The CDR3 loop reads CASSYGGAATNEKLFF. The CDR3 region has the DNA TGCGCCAGCAGCTACGGTGGTGCTGCAACTAATGAAAAACTGTTTTTT.

This chain joins TRBV19 and TRBJ2-2; 7 positions agree with TRBD1. The CDR3 contains 16 residues. V lost 10 bases, J lost 2 bases, and 13 bases stayed unmatched. Germline lookup yields CDR1 LNHDA and CDR2 SQIVND (reference sequence). CDR3 sequence reads: CATATDDRVNTGELFF. The CDR3 coding sequence is TGTGCCACGGCAACCGACGACAGGGTTAACACCGGGGAGCTGTTTTTT.

The V and J genes are TRBV10-3 and TRBJ2-1; 8 bases are a match to TRBD1. V shed 8 bases and J 7 bases; nucleotides not matched to a gene: 7. The CDR3 extends over 13 amino acids. Germline V CDR1 and CDR2: ENHRY, SYGVKD. In nucleotides, the CDR3 is TGTGCCATCGACAGGGGTATATCGAATGAGCAGTTCTTC. Translated, it gives CAIDRGISNEQFF.

This chain links TRBV27 with TRBJ1-1; D is unclear. The germline CDR1 and CDR2 sequences are MNHEY and SMNVEV (reference sequence). The CDR3 has 15 amino acids. Trimming removed 2 bases from V and 2 bases from J, with 12 bases in between. CDR3: CASSLHWRGNTEAFF. DNA of the CDR3: TGTGCCAGCAGTTTACACTGGCGGGGAAACACTGAAGCTTTCTTT.